The T cell receptor (beta chain) described here comes from a study of shared clonotypes between healthy human individuals. At the level of the study: For every donor, three CD4 naive, three CD4 memory, two CD8 naive and one CD8 memory plates were used. Notes on the study in general: Clonotypes not shared had lower generation probabilities than those common to all four donors. Blood was the only sampled material, and tissue repertoires likely differ.

About this clone: The antigen is undetermined.

Germline loops: CDR1 MDHEN, CDR2 SYDVKM. The CDR3 is 16 residues long. Trimming took 4 bases from V and 4 from J; bases not matched to a gene: 7. Repertoires were generated with immunoSEQ multiplex PCR, while TCRdb's copy carries only in-frame clones and drops some. The table lists over 2 million clones, 85% to 95% of them singletons. This clonotype was sampled from a man younger than 35 in good health. The chain joins TRBV28 to TRBJ1-2, with TRBD1 identical over 12 bases. Material: naive CD4+ T cells sorted from blood. Subset defined: CD45RA+ positively selected. Here the CDR3 reads CASSSPGTGGIYGYTF. The DNA for the CDR3 is TGTGCCAGCAGTTCACCCGGGACAGGGGGCATCTATGGCTACACCTTC.